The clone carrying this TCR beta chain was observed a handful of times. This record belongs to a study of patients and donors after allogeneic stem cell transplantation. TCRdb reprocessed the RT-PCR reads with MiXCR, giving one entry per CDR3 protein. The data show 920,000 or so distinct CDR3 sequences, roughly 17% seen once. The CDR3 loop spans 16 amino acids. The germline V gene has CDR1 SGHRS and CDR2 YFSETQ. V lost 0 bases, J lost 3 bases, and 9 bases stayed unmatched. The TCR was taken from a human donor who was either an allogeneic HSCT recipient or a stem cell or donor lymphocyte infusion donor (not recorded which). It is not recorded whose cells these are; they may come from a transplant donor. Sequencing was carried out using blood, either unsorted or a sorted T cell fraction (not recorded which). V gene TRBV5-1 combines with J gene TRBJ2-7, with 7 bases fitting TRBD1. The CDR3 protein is CASSLVRQGVLYEQYF. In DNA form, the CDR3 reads TGCGCCAGCAGCTTGGTTCGACAGGGAGTCCTCTACGAGCAGTACTTC.